This T cell receptor (beta chain) is from a study of T cells in Graves' hyperthyroidism and ophthalmopathy (dated by TCRdb to 2018 to 2020). Study-level background: Peripheral blood was sampled at the time of initial diagnosis, prior to any treatment. After blood sampling, hyperthyroidism patients were treated with methimazole at a starting dose of 30 mg daily, and ophthalmopathy patients were treated with high-dose intravenous methylprednisolone. Prospective prediction of ophthalmopathy was tested in an independent validation cohort consisting of 18 to 20 hyperthyroidism patients and more than 15 patients who later progressed to ophthalmopathy. The 80 to 100 discovery patients were randomly divided into training and test sets at a 7:3 ratio. TCR V-J signatures able to tell the groups apart were searched for in a discovery cohort of 95 or so patients, of whom about 40 had Graves' ophthalmopathy and around 58 had stable Graves' hyperthyroidism. The paper describes TCR Vbeta CDR3 sequencing of fewer than 150 peripheral blood samples, made up of some 42 ophthalmopathy patients, roughly 75 hyperthyroidism patients and about 17 progressor patients. The study also compared thyroid tissue and blood T-cell repertoires from several Graves' hyperthyroidism patients. Overall results and qualifications from the work: In cross-validation, a model built on a 13 V-J signature told ophthalmopathy apart from stable hyperthyroidism with 85% to 90% sensitivity and roughly 83% specificity, and in testing the same model reached 80%/75%. Sample size was not statistically predetermined, and investigators were not blinded to group allocation. Most expanded thyroid clonotypes (frequency above 0.001) were also detected in blood, a finding suggesting that blood repertoires may reflect thyroid immune responses. In validation, the model predicted progression to ophthalmopathy with 55% to 71% sensitivity and less than 80% specificity, a median of around 6.6 months before onset.

This clonotype was seen a handful of times. The clone's antigen remains unknown. It has no much larger one-base neighbor in the sample; base qualities were not kept. The CDR3, cysteine through phenylalanine, is 15 amino acids long. The only DNA kept is the CDR3, 45 bases in frame from the first base. Relative to germline, V is missing 0 bases and J is missing 5 bases, with 6 bases of the junction outside any gene match. Based on the germline V gene, the CDR1 and CDR2 sequences are MGHDK and SYGVNS. Stable Graves' hyperthyroidism was defined as the absence of progression to ophthalmopathy over 18 months of follow-up. Hyperthyroidism patients were aged 18 to 65 years and newly diagnosed, with disease duration of less than 2 months. Any patient with an uncontrolled infection, another autoimmune disease, pregnancy or lactation was excluded. Diagnoses were established on the basis of clinical symptoms, serum thyroxine and TRAb, thyroid ultrasound, and orbital computed tomography. PBMCs were isolated from about 9.2 ml of fresh peripheral blood by Ficoll-Paque density gradient centrifugation. Trizol reagent was used to extract total RNA, and RNA quality was then checked on an Agilent 2100 Bioanalyzer.

The TCR beta CDR3 regions were amplified from the RNA transcripts. The TCR CDR3 was subjected to a first round of RT-PCR using the HTBI primer set and the Qiagen OneStep RT-PCR kit. Libraries were constructed in a second round of multiplex PCR, after which size selection and purification were carried out. Sequencing of the libraries was done on an Illumina HiSeq2000 using paired-end 100 bp reads. On the authors' methods: Raw data were processed with SOAPnuke, discarding reads with adapters, uncalled bases, mean Phred below 15, or no exact constant-primer or identifier match. High-quality paired reads were merged with COPE v1.2.5, and unique nucleotide sequences were defined as clonotypes. MiTCR v1.1 was used to align clonotypes to the IMGT TRBV, TRBD and TRBJ reference segments. Analysis was restricted to V-J combinations with a frequency above 0.0001, which covered 99.2% of repertoires. A TCS score was defined as the ratio of F50 (clonal expansion) to E x V (chaos), with BLOSUM62-based TCRdist applied between CDR3 peptides within each V-J. Welch's t-statistics and random forest reduced several hundred V-J features to 13, which were used in a naive Bayes classifier (R e1071). Thyroid-blood repertoire similarity was quantified with the Morisita-Horn index. The public reads were run again by TCRdb, first through fastp at Q25 and then through MiXCR, and only productive beta chains were kept. Under each unique CDR3 protein, matching rows form one entry showing the most common genes and DNA. TCRdb's processing, not the study's, gives the V and J calls here. Recorded for this sample are about 840,000 distinct CDR3 sequences; over 35% of them occurred a single time. 7% to 10% of the sample comes from the top ten.

The source is a man between 18 and 35 years old with Graves' hyperthyroidism. Input material: blood. Recombination connected TRBV25-1 to TRBJ2-7, and TRBD1 matches 8 of the central bases. The CDR3 protein sequence reads: CASSEYGQGIDEQYF. The DNA is TGTGCCAGCAGTGAATATGGACAGGGTATCGACGAGCAGTACTTC.